This TCR beta chain came from a study of post-analysis software for immune sequencing data (dated by TCRdb to the mid-2010s). Background on the whole study: Recorded disease courses included relapsing-remitting, secondary progressive and progressive-relapsing multiple sclerosis, with some patients lacking subtype annotation. A subset of samples was prepared in parallel using single-end sample barcoding, then pooled and co-amplified after Illumina adapter ligation. The patient repertoires were set against about 12 previously published healthy control repertoires from donors whose ages ranged from roughly 6 to 26 years. Broad study findings and their caveats: Strong co-clustering of samples prepared in the same batch was shown by direct clustering with F measure, prompting a batch-effect correction. The multiple sclerosis patient group was slightly younger than the control group. Significantly higher frequencies in patients than in controls were found for several TRBV segments, including TRBV5-6, TRBV5-1 and TRBV20-1. Multiple sclerosis patients had significantly lower normalized Chao1 diversity than controls, a result that suggests substantial peripheral T-cell clonal expansion.

The CDR3 holds 14 amino acids from the cysteine to the phenylalanine. Just the 42-base CDR3 DNA is kept, in frame starting at base 1. CDR1 and CDR2, looked up from the germline V gene (reference sequence), are SEHNR and FQNEAQ. Trimming removed 6 bases from V and 8 bases from J; the gene matches leave 4 bases unexplained. In regard to this clonotype: Its antigen is unknown. No much larger clone is present one base from it, and per-base qualities are unavailable.

Receptor libraries were prepared by PCR. Sequencing instrument: Illumina HiSeq 2500. To reduce PCR and sequencing biases, unique molecular identifiers were incorporated into the TCR beta cDNA libraries. Every 1 to 10 million input T cells yielded 500,000 or so cDNA molecules, meaning each molecule approximated one T cell. The patient libraries were prepared and sequenced using the same protocol as the earlier healthy control dataset. Within a given batch, samples were prepared together, multiplexed and sequenced on the same HiSeq lane. From the authors' description of their analysis: MIGEC was used to process the raw barcoded reads, and molecular identifier groups with only a single read were discarded before consensus assembly and CDR3 extraction. Clonotype tables were post-analysed with VDJtools, normalizing diversity by down-sampling all datasets to the smallest sample size. To correct batch-related cross-sample contamination, repertoire overlap clustering matched CDR3 amino acid sequences but not nucleotide sequences. Through fastp at Q25 and MiXCR, TCRdb rebuilt clones from the public reads, retaining in-frame beta chains. Records with the same CDR3 protein are collapsed into one entry carrying the most frequent genes and DNA. TCRdb's processing, not the authors', yielded these V and J calls. Across this sample there are 750,000 to 950,000 distinct CDR3 sequences, with roughly 50% seen only once. Of the sample, 4.6% falls within the top ten clones.

TCR beta repertoires were profiled from peripheral blood of approximately 13 young patients with multiple sclerosis to demonstrate the VDJtools post-analysis software. The patients with multiple sclerosis were children and adolescents between roughly 6 and 17 years of age. Material for sequencing was blood. The rearranged chain carries TRBV7-9 and TRBJ2-6; TRBD1 fits 10 bases in the junction. This sequence was found in a girl aged 5 to 17 with multiple sclerosis. The CDR3 reads CASRRDRGTNVLTF. DNA sequence: TGTGCCAGCAGACGGGACAGGGGTACCAACGTCCTGACTTTC.